This T cell receptor (beta chain) was retrieved from a study of blood T cell repertoires in COVID-19. At the level of the study: Samples came from the United States, Italy and Spain, spanning acute and convalescent COVID-19. PBMCs, B-cell-depleted T cells, or T cells provided the cDNA or gDNA that made up the material.

The table lists this clone with a count of one. As handled by the study authors: Scientists estimated how many nucleated cells there were by amplifying reference gene primers. Only in-frame clones appear in the TCRdb table, and some are missing; sequencing was by immunoSEQ multiplex PCR. V, J and clone size were drawn from that table, and D and trimming were deduced from the DNA. The sample lists about 180,000 clones; around 85% were seen once. The TCR was taken from a woman older than 75 with acute or convalescent COVID-19. Sequencing was done on a sample of peripheral blood.

The CDR3 sequence is CASSYGVSGTGELFF. The CDR3 DNA follows: TGTGCCAGCAGTTATGGGGTCAGCGGCACCGGGGAGCTGTTTTTT. The gene calls are TRBV6-5 and TRBJ2-2; D possibly corresponds to TRBD2 (5 bases). The CDR3 has 15 residues. The germline V and J ends were trimmed by 3 bases and 4 bases, with 12 bases remaining between them. Germline CDR1 is MNHEY and CDR2 is SVGAGI.